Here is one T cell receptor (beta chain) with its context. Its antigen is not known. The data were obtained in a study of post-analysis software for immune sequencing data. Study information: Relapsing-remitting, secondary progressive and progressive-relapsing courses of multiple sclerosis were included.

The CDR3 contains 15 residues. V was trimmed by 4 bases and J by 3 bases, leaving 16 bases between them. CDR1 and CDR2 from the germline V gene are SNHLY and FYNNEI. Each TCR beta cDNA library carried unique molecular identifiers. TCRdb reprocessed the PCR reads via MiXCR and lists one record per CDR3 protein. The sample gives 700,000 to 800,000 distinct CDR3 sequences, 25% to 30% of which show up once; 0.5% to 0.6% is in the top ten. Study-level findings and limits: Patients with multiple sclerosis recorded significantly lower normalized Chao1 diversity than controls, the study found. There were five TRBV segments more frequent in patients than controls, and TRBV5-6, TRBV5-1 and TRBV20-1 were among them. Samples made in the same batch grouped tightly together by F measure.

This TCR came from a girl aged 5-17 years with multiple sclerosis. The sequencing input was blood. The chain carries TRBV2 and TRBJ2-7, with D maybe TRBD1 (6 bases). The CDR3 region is CASSVERGFRYEQYF. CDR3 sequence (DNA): TGTGCCAGCAGTGTGGAGAGGGGGTTCCGCTACGAGCAGTACTTC.